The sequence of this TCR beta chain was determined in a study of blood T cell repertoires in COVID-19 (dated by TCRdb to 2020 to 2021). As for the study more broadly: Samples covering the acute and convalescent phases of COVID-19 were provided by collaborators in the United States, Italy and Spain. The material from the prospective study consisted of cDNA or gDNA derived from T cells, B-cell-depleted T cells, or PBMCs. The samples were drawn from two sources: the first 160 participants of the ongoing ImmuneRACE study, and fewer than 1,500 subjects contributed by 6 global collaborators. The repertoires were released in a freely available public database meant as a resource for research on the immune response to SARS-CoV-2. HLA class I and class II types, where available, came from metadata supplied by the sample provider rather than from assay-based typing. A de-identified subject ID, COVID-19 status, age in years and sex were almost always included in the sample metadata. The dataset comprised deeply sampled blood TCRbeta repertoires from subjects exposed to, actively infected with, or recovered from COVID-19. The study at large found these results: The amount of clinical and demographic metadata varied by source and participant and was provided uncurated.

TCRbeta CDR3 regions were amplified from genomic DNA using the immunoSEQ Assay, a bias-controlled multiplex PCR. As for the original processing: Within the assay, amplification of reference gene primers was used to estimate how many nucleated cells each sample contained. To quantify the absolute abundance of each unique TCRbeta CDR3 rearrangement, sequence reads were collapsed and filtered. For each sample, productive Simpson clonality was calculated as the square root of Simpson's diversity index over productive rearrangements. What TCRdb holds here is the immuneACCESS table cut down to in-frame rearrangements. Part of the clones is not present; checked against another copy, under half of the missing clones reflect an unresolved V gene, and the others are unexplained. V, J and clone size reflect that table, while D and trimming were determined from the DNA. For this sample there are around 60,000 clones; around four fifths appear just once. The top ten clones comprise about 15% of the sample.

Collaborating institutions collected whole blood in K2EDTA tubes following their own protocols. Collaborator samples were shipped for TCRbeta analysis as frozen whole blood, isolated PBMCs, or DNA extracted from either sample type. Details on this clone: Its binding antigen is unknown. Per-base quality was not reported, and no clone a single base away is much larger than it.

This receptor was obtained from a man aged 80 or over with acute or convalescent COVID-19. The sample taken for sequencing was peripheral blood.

The DNA reads as follows: TGTGCCAGCAGTGAATGGGGGACAGGGCCGTCTAACTATGGCTACACCTTC. It specifies CASSEWGTGPSNYGYTF. The chain was built from TRBV2 and TRBJ1-2; TRBD1 agrees with 9 junctional bases. Counted from cysteine to phenylalanine, this CDR3 has 17 amino acids. Only CDR3 DNA remains: 51 bases, in frame from the first base. CDR1 and CDR2 are read off the germline V gene as SNHLY and FYNNEI. V loses 2 bases at its end and J loses 0 bases; junction bases beyond the gene matches: 7. Supplemented by the reference TRBV2 and TRBJ1-2 proteins around the CDR3, the complete variable domain is EPEVTQTPSHQVTQMGQEVILRCVPISNHLYFYWYRQILGQKVEFLVSFYNNEISEKSEIFDDQFSVERPDGSNFTLKIRSTKLEDSAMYFCASSEWGTGPSNYGYTFGSGTRLTVV.